Listed below are T cell receptor beta chains from one sample, sequenced in a study of identical twins. TCRdb processed the 5' RACE reads anew with MiXCR; each CDR3 protein has one entry. Altogether around 500,000 distinct CDR3 sequences are present, over 12% being singletons, with the ten largest covering approximately 0.52%. This same sample was also part of a study on yellow fever vaccine responses in identical twins.

The sample was CD4+ T cells sorted from blood. Source of these receptors: a woman aged 18 to 35 in good health. The CDR3 runs from the conserved cysteine through the conserved F or W. The D gene is left open where the match is weak. Rows may omit the clone size; those that give it use once, few, many or a size class.

>TRBV20-1|12|TRBJ2-7|TRBD1|few
CSARVTGGEQYF
TGCAGTGCTAGAGTTACAGGGGGCGAGCAGTACTTC
>TRBV25-1|14|TRBJ2-7|TRBD1|few
CASNPGTGGYEQYF
TGTGCCAGCAACCCCGGGACAGGGGGGTACGAGCAGTACTTC
>TRBV7-2|16|TRBJ2-1|TRBD2|few
CASSLQRESAYNEQFF
TGTGCCAGCAGCCTGCAGCGGGAGTCGGCCTACAATGAGCAGTTCTTC
>TRBV7-7|13|TRBJ2-1|-|-
CASSFMQGGEQFF
TGTGCTAGCAGCTTTATGCAGGGGGGGGAGCAGTTCTTC
>TRBV7-2|14|TRBJ1-1|-|few
CASSSSVLLAEAFF
TGTGCCAGCAGCTCCTCAGTTCTTTTGGCTGAAGCTTTCTTT
>TRBV9|16|TRBJ1-1|-|-
CASSVGGTIVNTEAFF
TGTGCCAGCAGCGTAGGAGGGACTATCGTGAACACTGAAGCTTTCTTT
>TRBV3-1|14|TRBJ1-2|TRBD1|few
CASSPWTGIYGYTF
TGTGCCAGCAGCCCCTGGACAGGAATATATGGCTACACCTTC
>TRBV5-1|14|TRBJ1-2|-|many
CASSLEGNHYGYTF
TGCGCCAGCAGCTTAGAGGGGAACCACTATGGCTACACCTTC
>TRBV5-1|12|TRBJ1-5|-|-
CASTFDRGPQHF
TGCGCCAGCACATTCGACCGGGGGCCCCAGCATTTT
>TRBV3-1|17|TRBJ2-4|-|few
CASSQVAAGQPKNIQYF
TGTGCCAGCAGCCAAGTGGCGGCCGGACAACCCAAAAACATTCAGTACTTC
>TRBV11-2|16|TRBJ2-2|-|-
CASSRNRGGSTGELFF
TGTGCCAGCAGCCGCAACAGGGGAGGGAGCACCGGGGAGCTGTTTTTT
>TRBV5-1|19|TRBJ2-3|TRBD1|few
CASSLNPGTGGFDTDTQYF
TGCGCCAGCAGCCTCAACCCCGGGACAGGGGGCTTTGACACAGATACGCAGTATTTT
>TRBV29-1|12|TRBJ1-2|TRBD1|-
CSVPGQGYGYTF
TGCAGCGTACCGGGACAGGGGTATGGCTACACCTTC
>TRBV6-1|15|TRBJ2-2|-|few
CASSEPGGFAGELFF
TGTGCCAGCAGTGAACCGGGCGGGTTCGCCGGGGAGCTGTTTTTT
>TRBV2|11|TRBJ2-2|-|many
CASKSAGELFF
TGTGCCAGCAAGAGTGCCGGGGAGCTGTTTTTT
>TRBV12-3/TRBV12-4|15|TRBJ1-2|-|few
CASSFGRRVVYGYTF
TGTGCCAGCAGCTTCGGACGCAGGGTCGTTTATGGCTACACCTTC
>TRBV5-1|14|TRBJ2-1|TRBD2|few
CASSRGLAYNEQFF
TGCGCCAGCAGCAGAGGACTAGCGTACAATGAGCAGTTCTTC
>TRBV7-8|18|TRBJ2-7|TRBD1|few
CASSLVRAPGTGDYEQYF
TGTGCCAGCAGCTTAGTCAGAGCCCCCGGGACAGGGGACTACGAGCAGTACTTC
>TRBV14|12|TRBJ2-5|-|few
CASSQDRGTQYF
TGTGCCAGCAGCCAAGATCGTGGGACCCAGTACTTC
>TRBV5-1|14|TRBJ2-2|-|-
CASRSTINTGEPFF
TGCGCCAGCAGATCGACTATAAACACCGGGGAGCCGTTTTTT
>TRBV6-5|15|TRBJ2-5|-|few
CASSSDLYRGETQYF
TGTGCCAGCAGTTCCGACCTCTATCGGGGGGAGACCCAGTACTTC
>TRBV18|15|TRBJ1-2|TRBD1|-
CASSRLLQGDHGYTF
TGTGCCAGCTCGCGGCTGTTACAGGGGGACCATGGCTACACCTTC
>TRBV6-1|14|TRBJ1-1|TRBD1|-
CASRPGQGFSEAFF
TGTGCCAGCAGGCCGGGACAGGGGTTTTCTGAAGCTTTCTTT
>TRBV7-2|13|TRBJ2-7|-|-
CASSLDRGGGQYF
TGTGCCAGCAGCTTAGATCGGGGCGGAGGGCAGTACTTC
>TRBV20-1|16|TRBJ2-7|TRBD2|-
CSARLTGTSYLYEQYF
TGCAGTGCTAGACTTACCGGGACTAGCTACCTCTACGAGCAGTACTTC